This T cell receptor (beta chain) originates from a study of T cell repertoires in cytomegalovirus infection. Whole-study context: Indications came from public TCR beta signatures; they pointed to CMV infection and to a matching HLA type. Study conclusions and caveats: Ex vivo, HLA-C-restricted CMV-specific TCR beta clonotypes prevailed over the rest of the response.

The V gene's germline CDR1 is SGHVS and CDR2 FQNEAQ. The CDR3 extends over 13 amino acids. Deletions cut 10 bases from V and 0 bases from J, with 12 bases between. TCRdb reprocessed the reads via MiXCR and lists one record per CDR3 protein. The sample comprises about 260,000 distinct CDR3 sequences, roughly an eighth of which are singletons, and 7.5% to 10% rests with the top ten. In its sample, this clonotype was seen many times. What it binds is unknown. This sequence was found in a human donor in good health (CMV status not recorded). Some clones in this sample may be carry-over from other donors' samples. Sequences were obtained from PBMCs. V usage is TRBV7-8 and J usage is TRBJ1-1, with D maybe TRBD1 (6 bases). CDR3 nucleotide sequence: TGTGCCACCCGGGACAACATGAACACTGAAGCTTTCTTT. Translating it yields CATRDNMNTEAFF.